A selection of T cell receptor beta chains follows, all from one sample in a study of OX40 agonist ivuxolimab in advanced cancers. Assay: immunoSEQ multiplex PCR; the TCRdb copy retains only in-frame clones and omits some. The table shows tens of thousands of clones, with roughly 90% occurring only once. Sequencing was performed on CD4+ or CD8+ T cells sorted from blood, taken in a trial of the OX40 agonist ivuxolimab. The source of these receptors is an adult with an advanced solid tumor such as melanoma, head and neck, liver or kidney cancer. Both conserved end residues are part of each CDR3. The D gene is left open where the match is weak. Part of the rows lack a size; the others show once, few, many or a class for expanded clones.

d_call	clone_size	v_call	j_call	cdr3_aa	cdr3_nt
NA	NA	TRBV19	TRBJ1-1	CASISAGRYGDTEAFF	TGTGCCAGTATTTCGGCAGGGAGGTACGGGGACACTGAAGCTTTCTTT
NA	NA	TRBV5-1	TRBJ2-1	CASSRGEVTTYNEQFF	TGCGCCAGCAGCCGGGGTGAGGTAACGACCTACAATGAGCAGTTCTTC
NA	NA	TRBV2	TRBJ2-6	CASSVGQPGGLGGANVLTF	TGTGCCAGCAGTGTGGGGCAGCCTGGAGGGTTGGGTGGGGCCAACGTCCTGACTTTC
NA	NA	TRBV14	TRBJ1-1	CASSQAGGMNTEAFF	TGTGCCAGCAGCCAAGCCGGGGGGATGAACACTGAAGCTTTCTTT
NA	NA	TRBV14	TRBJ1-1	CASSKDPGVATEAFF	TGTGCCAGCAGCAAAGATCCAGGGGTGGCCACTGAAGCTTTCTTT
TRBD1	NA	TRBV2	TRBJ2-5	CASRRRTGPETQYF	TGTGCCAGCCGCCGCAGGACAGGCCCAGAGACCCAGTACTTC
TRBD2	NA	TRBV6-4	TRBJ2-5	CASSLSGGTLHF	TGTGCCAGCAGTTTAAGCGGGGGGACCCTTCACTTC
NA	NA	TRBV6-5	TRBJ2-7	CASGRGSYEQYF	TGTGCCAGCGGGCGGGGTTCCTATGAGCAGTACTTC
NA	NA	TRBV28	TRBJ2-7	CASSLSGGRGLDRYEQYF	TGTGCCAGCAGTTTATCAGGCGGTCGGGGATTAGACCGATACGAGCAGTACTTC
NA	NA	TRBV27	TRBJ2-2	CASSISGVTGELFF	TGTGCCAGCAGTATTAGCGGAGTCACCGGGGAGCTGTTTTTT
TRBD2	NA	TRBV6-4	TRBJ2-5	CASSILAGETQYF	TGTGCCAGCAGTATTCTAGCGGGGGAGACCCAGTACTTC
TRBD1	NA	TRBV19	TRBJ2-2	CASRDTGQGSAGELFF	TGTGCCAGTAGGGACACAGGACAGGGTAGCGCCGGGGAGCTGTTTTTT
NA	NA	TRBV5-1	TRBJ2-7	CASSLARQMNEQYF	TGCGCCAGCAGCTTGGCCCGACAGATGAACGAGCAGTACTTC
NA	few	TRBV4-1	TRBJ1-6	CASSQDASTLNSPLHF	TGCGCCAGCAGCCAAGACGCTTCCACACTTAATTCACCCCTCCACTTT
NA	NA	TRBV5-6	TRBJ2-7	CASSLEQGFPYEQYF	TGTGCCAGCAGCTTGGAACAGGGTTTCCCCTACGAGCAGTACTTC
NA	NA	TRBV5-4	TRBJ2-7	CATRSGVGRDEQYF	TGTGCCACTAGGTCCGGGGTTGGAAGGGACGAGCAGTACTTC
TRBD2	NA	TRBV10-1	TRBJ2-1	CASSPVVGRATEQFF	TGCGCCAGCAGTCCTGTCGTAGGGAGGGCCACTGAGCAGTTCTTC
NA	once	TRBV5-1	TRBJ2-7	CASSLGASASYEQYF	TGCGCCAGCAGCTTGGGGGCTAGTGCTTCCTACGAGCAGTACTTC
NA	once	TRBV5-1	TRBJ2-1	CASSLGSKPNEQFF	TGCGCCAGCAGCTTGGGCAGCAAACCTAATGAGCAGTTCTTC
NA	NA	TRBV27	TRBJ1-6	CASKWTINSPLHF	TGTGCCAGCAAGTGGACAATCAATTCACCCCTCCACTTT